What follows is one T cell receptor beta chain and its context. Its antigen is still unknown. Germline V lookup: CDR1 KGHSH, CDR2 LQKENI. V trimming: 2 bases; J trimming: 7 bases; junction bases outside the gene matches: 17. This CDR3 is 18 amino acids long. This specimen belongs to a study of T cell responses to AZD1222 COVID-19 vaccine. TCRdb's table, derived via immunoSEQ multiplex PCR, lists solely in-frame clones and lacks some. The sample comprises about 140,000 clones, roughly 93% of which are singletons, and around 1% rests with the top ten. Regarding the study as a whole: It was only 6 or 7 AZD1222 recipients who were seropositive at baseline. Every sample of the repertoires postdated the peak T cell response. The donor group comprised mostly white British people and more females; the analysis possibly underestimated clonal diversity. The study found Spike-specific TCR breadth and depth rose after two AZD1222 doses.

This chain joins TRBV18 and TRBJ2-1, with TRBD2 matching 7 bases. The sample was peripheral blood, taken on day 0 of MenACWY control vaccination. The clonotype was recovered from an adult in good health. CDR3 sequence (DNA): TGTGCCAGCTCACCAGCGAACGTCGGCGGGGGATCAAGAAATGAGCAGTTCTTC. Amino acids: CASSPANVGGGSRNEQFF.